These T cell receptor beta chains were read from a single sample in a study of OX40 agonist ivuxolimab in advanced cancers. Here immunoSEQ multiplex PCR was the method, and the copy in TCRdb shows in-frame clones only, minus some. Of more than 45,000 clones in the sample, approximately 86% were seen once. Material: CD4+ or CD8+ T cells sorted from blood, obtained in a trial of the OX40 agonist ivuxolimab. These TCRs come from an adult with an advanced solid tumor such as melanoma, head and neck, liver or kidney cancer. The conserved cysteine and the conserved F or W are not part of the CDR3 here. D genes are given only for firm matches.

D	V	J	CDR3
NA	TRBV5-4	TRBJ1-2	ASSLDQGLYGYT
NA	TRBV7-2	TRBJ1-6	ASSLMGRDNSPLH
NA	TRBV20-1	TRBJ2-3	SALDRQPQY
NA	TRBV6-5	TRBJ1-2	ASSWGTFYGYT
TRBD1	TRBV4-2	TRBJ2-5	ASSQERGQGLQETQY
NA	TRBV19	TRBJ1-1	ASSWGPGNTEAF
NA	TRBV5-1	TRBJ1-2	ASSVDGADGYT
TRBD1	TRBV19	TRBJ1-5	ASSIVGQGAKYRGQPQH
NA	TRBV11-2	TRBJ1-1	ASSLESGMNTEAF
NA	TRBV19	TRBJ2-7	ASRNDLYEQY
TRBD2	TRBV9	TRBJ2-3	ASREDEGLAGVDTQY
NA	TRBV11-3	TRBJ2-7	ASSSPYMQY
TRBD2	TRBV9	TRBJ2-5	ASSAPTSGIQETQY
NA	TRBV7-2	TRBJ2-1	ASSRDISGANEQF
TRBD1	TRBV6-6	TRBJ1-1	ASRPTGRGTEAF
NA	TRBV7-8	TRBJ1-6	ASSLAGREGSPLH